Listed here are 11 T cell receptor beta chains from one sample, sequenced in a study of cytomegalovirus exposure and HLA in healthy donors. Primers for the PCR totalled 60 Vbeta and 13 Jbeta. The protocol was immunoSEQ multiplex PCR, while the TCRdb copy is restricted to in-frame clones and leaves out a portion. The sample holds about 160,000 clones, roughly 70% seen once. The sample was PBMCs. Receptors were obtained from a man between 35 and 55 years old in good health and CMV-seropositive.

This sequence joins TRBV4-3 and TRBJ2-7; the D gene is possibly TRBD2 (5 bases). Germline V gene lookup returns CDR1 LGHNA and CDR2 YSLEER. V lost 1 base and J lost 4, with 11 bases in between. The CDR3 contains 14 residues. The CDR3 loop is CASSQGSGIYEQYF. Here the CDR3 DNA reads TGCGCCAGCAGCCAAGGGTCCGGGATATACGAGCAGTACTTC.

This clone was found a few times. V and J are TRBV7-8 and TRBJ1-6; D is uncertain. The V and J ends lost 4 bases and 7 bases respectively, with 11 bases between them. The CDR3 has 14 amino acids. Germline loops: CDR1 SGHVS, CDR2 FQNEAQ. CDR3 DNA: TGTGCCAGCAGCTCGAGCCCGGGAAATTCACCCCTCCACTTT. This gives the protein CASSSSPGNSPLHF.

This clone was found once. The chain joins TRBV5-1 to TRBJ1-1, with 7 bases lining up with TRBD1. Germline values: CDR1 SGHRS, CDR2 YFSETQ. The CDR3 has 15 amino acids. Germline trimming cut 0 bases from V and 3 bases from J; bases unmatched to any gene: 5. CDR3 DNA: TGCGCCAGCAGCTTGGAACTTACAGGGGACACTGAAGCTTTCTTT. Translated, it gives CASSLELTGDTEAFF.

The genes are TRBV18 and TRBJ2-5, with TRBD1 identical over 9 bases. After removal of 5 bases from V and 11 bases from J, the junction contained 18 bases not matched to a gene. Germline V CDR1 and CDR2: KGHSH, LQKENI. The CDR3 runs 16 residues. The CDR3, as DNA: TGTGCCAGCTCAAACCCGGGGGACAGGGCCCGGGGAGAGCAGTACTTC. It codes for CASSNPGDRARGEQYF.

The chain combines TRBV7-2 with TRBJ1-2; 8 nucleotides match TRBD1. The CDR3 consists of 14 residues. From germline, CDR1 is SGHTA and CDR2 FQGNSA. Germline trimming cut 1 base from V and 7 bases from J; bases unmatched to any gene: 5. CDR3 bases: TGTGCCAGCAGCTTAGAGCGGCAGGGGGCTGGCTACACCTTC. Translated, it gives CASSLERQGAGYTF.

This clone was detected once. The rearrangement links TRBV5-4 to TRBJ2-7; 8 bases line up with TRBD1. The CDR3 covers 13 residues. V was clipped by 4 bases and J by 5 bases; unmatched bases: 5. Germline CDR1 SGHNT, CDR2 YYREEE (reference sequence). CDR3 region: CASSKDRVNEQYF. The DNA of the CDR3 is TGTGCCAGCAGCAAGGACAGGGTCAACGAGCAGTACTTC.

V usage is TRBV6-1 and J usage is TRBJ1-3; TRBD1 matches at 9 bases. V lost 6 bases to trimming and J lost 8 bases; unmatched junction nucleotides: 5. There are 13 residues in the CDR3. From germline, CDR1 is MNHNS and CDR2 SASEGT. The CDR3 loop reads CASRPDRGHTIYF. CDR3 in DNA: TGTGCCAGCAGACCGGACAGGGGACACACCATATATTTT.

The chain recombines TRBV11-2 with TRBJ2-7; 9 bases fit TRBD2. The CDR3 totals 15 residues. Per germline, CDR1 SGHAT and CDR2 FQNNGV. Trimming at V came to 5 bases and at J to 3 bases, leaving 8 bases not matched to a gene. CDR3 residues: CASSRSGGGNYEQYF. The CDR3 nucleotides read TGTGCCAGCAGCCGTAGCGGGGGCGGGAACTACGAGCAGTACTTC.

V is TRBV2 and J is TRBJ2-2; the match to TRBD2 covers 12 bases. Germline values: CDR1 SNHLY, CDR2 FYNNEI. With V trimmed by 5 bases and J by 2 bases, 6 bases remained unmatched. This CDR3 has 17 residues. CDR3 DNA: TGTGCCAGCAGTACGACTAGCGGGGGAACCAACACCGGGGAGCTGTTTTTT. Translation: CASSTTSGGTNTGELFF.

The chain combines TRBV19 with TRBJ1-2, with D possibly TRBD1 on 6 matching bases. This CDR3 comprises 14 residues. Germline V lookup: CDR1 LNHDA, CDR2 SQIVND (reference sequence). V lost 6 bases and J 4 bases, leaving 15 bases between the germline ends. The CDR3 nucleotides are TGTGCCAGTAGCCCAGGGGCGGGGGCCTATGGCTACACCTTC. Its translation: CASSPGAGAYGYTF.

This clone was counted a few times. The chain couples TRBV5-4 to TRBJ2-5; possible D gene TRBD2, 6 bases. CDR1 SGHNT and CDR2 YYREEE come from the germline V gene (reference sequence). V lost 0 bases to trimming and J lost 5 bases, with 8 bases between them. The CDR3 totals 13 residues. CDR3 sequence reads: CASSLGGRETQYF. CDR3 coding DNA: TGTGCCAGCAGCTTGGGGGGGAGGGAGACCCAGTACTTC.